The clone carrying this T cell receptor (beta chain) came up a few times. Profiling relied on immunoSEQ multiplex PCR, and the TCRdb table lists in-frame clones only, not all of them. Here the sample spans about 6,400 clones, 20% to 25% being singletons. Germline V CDR1 and CDR2: SGHNT, YENEEA. CDR3 length: 15 residues. The V and J ends lost 5 bases and 2 bases, in that order; junction bases with no gene match: 6. The authors plated about 200,000 CFSE-labeled responder cells with about 200,000 irradiated, violet-dye-labeled stimulator cells. Proliferating CFSE-low CD3+CD4+ and CD3+CD8+ responders were sorted after the reaction. The data originate from a study of graft-versus-host responses after intestinal transplantation. Study overall: Every recipient underwent anti-thymocyte globulin induction, then tacrolimus and steroids for about three years.

Study findings and constraints: The recipient marrow held GvH clones, and some of them showed up first in ileum or blood.

V usage is TRBV11-3 and J usage is TRBJ1-2; TRBD1 agrees at 9 bases. Sequencing used alloreactive CD4+ T cells from a mixed lymphocyte reaction culture, obtained before transplantation. The sample's subset: CFSE-low proliferating T cells sorted from roughly six-day pre-transplant mixed lymphocyte reaction (GvH or HvG direction). The source of this sequence is a human patient who was an organ donor for intestinal transplantation. CDR3 amino acids: CASSHWDRENYGYTF. The DNA of the CDR3 is TGTGCCAGCAGCCACTGGGACAGGGAGAACTATGGCTACACCTTC.